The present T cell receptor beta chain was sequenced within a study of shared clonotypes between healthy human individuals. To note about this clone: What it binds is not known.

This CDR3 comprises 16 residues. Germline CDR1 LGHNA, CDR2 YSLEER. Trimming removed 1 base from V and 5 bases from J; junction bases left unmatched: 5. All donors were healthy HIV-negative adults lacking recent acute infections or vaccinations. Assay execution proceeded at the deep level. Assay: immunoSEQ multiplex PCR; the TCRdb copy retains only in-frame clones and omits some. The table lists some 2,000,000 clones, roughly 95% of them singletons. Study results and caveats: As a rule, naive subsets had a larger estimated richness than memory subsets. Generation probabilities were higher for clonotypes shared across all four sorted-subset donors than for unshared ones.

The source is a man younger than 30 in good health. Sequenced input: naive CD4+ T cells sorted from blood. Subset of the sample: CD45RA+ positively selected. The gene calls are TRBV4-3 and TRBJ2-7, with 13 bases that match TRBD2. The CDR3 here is CASSQGQLAGGDEQYF. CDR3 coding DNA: TGCGCCAGCAGCCAAGGTCAACTAGCGGGAGGGGACGAGCAGTACTTC.